These 7 T cell receptor beta chains were all obtained from the same sample, sequenced in a study of cytomegalovirus exposure and HLA in healthy donors. Some clones are missing from TCRdb's copy, which holds only in-frame ones; the method was immunoSEQ multiplex PCR. The repertoire holds 55,000 to 70,000 clones, with roughly 90% as singletons. The sample taken for sequencing was PBMCs. Receptors originate from a woman in her late teens or twenties in good health and CMV-seronegative.

Turning to this clone: The junction and the germline gene differ at one end; a read error may be behind it. This CDR3 reads CASSLAPTGASLGAEAFF. The DNA for the CDR3 is TGTGCTAGCAGCTTAGCTCCGACAGGGGCCTCCTTGGGGGCTGAAGCTTTCTTT. The chain carries TRBV7-7 and TRBJ1-1; 8 nucleotides align to TRBD1. This CDR3 region has 18 residues. Germline-derived CDR1 and CDR2 are SSHAT and FNYEAQ (reference sequence).

This chain joins TRBV19 and TRBJ2-5; a weak D match, TRBD1 (7 bases). Germline CDR1 LNHDA, CDR2 SQIVND (reference sequence). The CDR3 totals 13 residues. Trimming cost V 5 bases and J 4 bases, with 11 bases left between them. The DNA for the CDR3 is TGTGCCAGTAGTCTTCAGGGGGGAGAGACCCAGTACTTC. It is translated as CASSLQGGETQYF. Variable domain in full (rest from reference TRBV19 and TRBJ2-5): DGGITQSPKYLFRKEGQNVTLSCEQNLNHDAMYWYRQDPGQGLRLIYYSQIVNDFQKGDIAEGYSVSREKKESFPLTVTSAQKNPTAFYLCASSLQGGETQYFGPGTRLLVL.

The chain has TRBV27 and TRBJ2-3; no reliable D call. This CDR3 has 16 residues. V was trimmed by 4 bases and J by 2 bases, leaving 16 bases between them. Germline loops: CDR1 MNHEY, CDR2 SMNVEV (reference sequence). CDR3 DNA sequence: TGTGCCAGCAGTTCCCATCGGGTCACGATCACAGATACGCAGTATTTT. This translates into CASSSHRVTITDTQYF.

The gene calls are TRBV7-9 and TRBJ2-7; D gene unclear. CDR3 length: 11 amino acids. Germline V lookup: CDR1 SEHNR, CDR2 FQNEAQ (reference sequence). The ends were cut back, 4 bases at V and 9 bases at J, with 10 bases in the middle. CDR3 sequence reads: CASSSVEVQYF. CDR3 coding DNA: TGTGCCAGCAGCTCCGTTGAGGTGCAGTACTTC.

This chain joins TRBV7-4 and TRBJ1-5, with D possibly TRBD1 on 6 matching bases. Germline CDR1 is SGHVT and CDR2 is SQSDAQ. Trimming took 10 bases from V and 3 from J, leaving 19 bases between them. This CDR3 has 15 residues. This CDR3 is CANPVSAGDNQPQHF. The CDR3 bases are TGTGCCAACCCGGTCAGCGCAGGGGACAATCAGCCCCAGCATTTT.

The chain links TRBV27 to TRBJ2-7, with 8 bases fitting TRBD2. V lost 3 bases and J lost 0; bases outside the gene matches: 1. CDR1 MNHEY and CDR2 SMNVEV come from the germline V gene (reference sequence). CDR3 length: 14 residues. The CDR3 here is CASSFREGSYEQYF. In DNA, the CDR3 is TGTGCCAGCAGTTTCCGGGAGGGCTCCTACGAGCAGTACTTC.

The chain uses TRBV27 and TRBJ2-1; TRBD2 agrees at 7 bases. Trimming cost V 3 bases and J 5 bases; bases outside gene matches: 4. The CDR3 extends over 14 amino acids. Germline V CDR1 and CDR2: MNHEY, SMNVEV (reference sequence). CDR3 region: CASSFGGSDNEQFF. CDR3 DNA sequence: TGTGCCAGCAGTTTTGGCGGGAGTGACAATGAGCAGTTCTTC.